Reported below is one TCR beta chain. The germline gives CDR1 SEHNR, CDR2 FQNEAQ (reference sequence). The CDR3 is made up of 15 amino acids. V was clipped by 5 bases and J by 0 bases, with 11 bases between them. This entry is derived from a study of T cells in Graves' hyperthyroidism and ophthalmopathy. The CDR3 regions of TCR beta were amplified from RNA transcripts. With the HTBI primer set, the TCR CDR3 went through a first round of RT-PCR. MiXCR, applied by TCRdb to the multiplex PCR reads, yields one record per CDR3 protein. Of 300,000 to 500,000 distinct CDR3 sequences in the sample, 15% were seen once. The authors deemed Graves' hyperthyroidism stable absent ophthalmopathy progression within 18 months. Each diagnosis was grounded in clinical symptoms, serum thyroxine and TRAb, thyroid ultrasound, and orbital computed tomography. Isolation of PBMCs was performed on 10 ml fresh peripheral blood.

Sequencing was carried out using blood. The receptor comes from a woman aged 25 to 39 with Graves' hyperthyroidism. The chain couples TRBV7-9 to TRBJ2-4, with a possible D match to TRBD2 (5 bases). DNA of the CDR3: TGTGCCAGCAGCCGTAGCGACCTAGCCAAAAACATTCAGTACTTC. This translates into CASSRSDLAKNIQYF.